This T cell receptor beta chain is from a study of blood T cell repertoires in COVID-19. Study context: The analysed material was cDNA or gDNA that came from T cells, B-cell-depleted T cells, or PBMCs.

In the original analysis: Reference gene primer amplification gave estimated nucleated cell counts. Sequencing was performed with immunoSEQ multiplex PCR; in TCRdb, only in-frame clones are kept and a portion is missing. The V and J calls and the clone size are those of that table, but D and trimming were determined from the DNA. The sample shows 75,000 to 100,000 clones, 81% of them seen only once. This CDR3 contains 15 residues. CDR1 SNHLY and CDR2 FYNNEI come from the germline V gene. V lost 5 bases, J lost 2 bases, and 15 bases lay in between. This TCR was recovered from a woman over 75 with acute or convalescent COVID-19. This chain links TRBV2 with TRBJ1-2; D perhaps matches TRBD1 (5 bases). The sequencing sample was made of peripheral blood. The CDR3 loop is CASSQGTGGNYGYTF. The DNA for the CDR3 is TGTGCCAGCAGTCAAGGGACCGGAGGCAACTATGGCTACACCTTC.